The source of this TCR beta chain is a study of cytomegalovirus exposure and HLA in healthy donors. Overall study: A preliminary data release comprised tens of millions of unique TCRs obtained from HLA-typed donors.

Regarding the study as a whole: Trimming of TCR beta V- and J-genes showed a link, identified in a later analysis, to a missense DCLRE1C variant. Earlier analysis found most TCR beta V segments productive about 87% or about 30% of the time.

The V gene's germline CDR1 is SGHTA and CDR2 FQGNSA. Trimming removed 4 bases at V and 9 bases at J, with 13 bases between. The CDR3 is 12 residues long. Vbeta (60) and Jbeta (13) primers were used in the PCR. Method: immunoSEQ multiplex PCR; TCRdb's copy keeps in-frame clones and lacks some. The sample has under 200,000 clones; roughly four fifths are singletons. About this clone: Its antigen is not identified.

The specimen sequenced was PBMCs. The chain joins TRBV7-2 to TRBJ2-7, with D possibly matching TRBD1 (6 bases). This TCR derives from a male donor in good health and CMV-seropositive. CDR3 loop: CASSSNRVGQYF. CDR3 bases: TGTGCCAGCAGCTCAAACAGGGTCGGGCAGTACTTC.